These 17 T cell receptor beta chains originate from one sample sequenced in a study of control samples from healthy donors and cancer patients. Only in-frame clones appear in the TCRdb table, and some are missing; sequencing was by immunoSEQ multiplex PCR. The table includes around 100,000 clones, around nine tenths detected once. Material: blood. The receptors here all came from a young woman in good health.

The chain recombines TRBV7-5 with TRBJ1-1; TRBD1, as called in the table, went unchecked against the DNA. TRBV7-5 is labeled a pseudogene. The CDR3 is 18 amino acids. The CDR3 loop reads CARSLDRSDPGQHTEAFF. As DNA, the CDR3 is TGTGCCAGAAGCTTAGATCGATCAGACCCGGGACAGCACACTGAAGCTTTCTTT.

CDR3 sequence reads: CASREKDRTVNEKLFF. In DNA, the CDR3 is TGTGCCAGCCGAGAGAAAGACAGGACCGTTAATGAAAAACTGTTTTTT. This chain connects TRBV19 to TRBJ1-4; D is perhaps TRBD1 (6 bases). Germline values: CDR1 LNHDA, CDR2 SQIVND (reference sequence). V was shortened by 9 bases and J by 4 bases, with 21 bases between the two germline ends. This CDR3 spans 16 amino acids. The full variable domain, in which reference TRBV19 and TRBJ1-4 provide the parts outside the CDR3, is DGGITQSPKYLFRKEGQNVTLSCEQNLNHDAMYWYRQDPGQGLRLIYYSQIVNDFQKGDIAEGYSVSREKKESFPLTVTSAQKNPTAFYLCASREKDRTVNEKLFFGSGTQLSVL.

Here the CDR3 DNA reads TGTGCCAGCCTCATCGAAGGGGGCTACACTGAAGCTTTCTTT. Its translation is CASLIEGGYTEAFF. The gene calls are TRBV2 and TRBJ1-1, with 7 bases aligning to TRBD1. Germline V gives CDR1 SNHLY, CDR2 FYNNEI. V lost 8 bases to trimming and J lost 3 bases; unmatched junction nucleotides: 9. The CDR3 extends over 14 amino acids.

This clone came up a few times. The chain links TRBV6-2 or TRBV6-3 to TRBJ1-3; 8 bases match TRBD1. Germline V gene lookup returns CDR1 MNHEY and CDR2 SVGEGT. V lost 6 bases, J lost 0 bases, and 25 bases stayed unmatched. CDR3 length: 22 amino acids. CDR3 DNA: TGTGCCAGCAGCCGCAAGCAGGGAGGACAGGGATTTAAGAGTCTCTCTGGAAACACCATATATTTT. This codes for CASSRKQGGQGFKSLSGNTIYF.

The chain combines TRBV6-6 with TRBJ1-2, with D possibly being TRBD1 (5 bases). The CDR3 spans 13 residues. Trimming left V 7 bases short and J 1 base short, with 10 bases between. The germline gives CDR1 MNHNY, CDR2 SVGAGI (reference sequence). CDR3 amino acids: CASKSGDNYGYTF. CDR3 nucleotide sequence: TGTGCCAGCAAATCGGGGGATAACTATGGCTACACCTTC.

Points on this clone: The sample holds other DNA sequences that translate to the same CDR3. The chain combines TRBV28 with TRBJ2-1; TRBD1 agrees at 8 bases. Germline V gene data show CDR1 as MDHEN and CDR2 as SYDVKM. After removal of 9 bases from V and 2 bases from J, the junction contained 9 bases not matched to a gene. This CDR3 contains 15 residues. CDR3 sequence: CASSKAGGAYNEQFF. The CDR3 region has the DNA TGTGCCAGTAGCAAAGCAGGGGGCGCCTACAATGAGCAGTTCTTC.

V usage is TRBV5-1 and J usage is TRBJ2-3; 10 nucleotides line up with TRBD2. After removal of 6 bases from V and 1 base from J, the junction contained 17 bases not matched to a gene. CDR3 length: 19 amino acids. The germline V gene encodes CDR1 SGHRS and CDR2 YFSETQ. This CDR3 reads CASTRQGLARGWGTDTQYF. CDR3 DNA sequence: TGCGCCAGCACCCGACAGGGACTAGCGAGGGGGTGGGGCACAGATACGCAGTATTTT.

This chain links TRBV27 with TRBJ2-2, with a possible D match to TRBD1 (6 bases). The ends were cut back, 4 bases at V and 1 base at J, with 10 bases in the middle. Germline V gene data show CDR1 as MNHEY and CDR2 as SMNVEV (reference sequence). The CDR3 has 15 residues. The CDR3 region has the DNA TGTGCCAGCAGTTATCGGACAGAGAACACCGGGGAGCTGTTTTTT. Translating it yields CASSYRTENTGELFF.

The CDR3 reads CASSLGGKQETQYF. DNA of the CDR3: TGTGCCAGCAGCCTCGGGGGGAAACAAGAGACCCAGTACTTC. The V call is TRBV5-4, the J call TRBJ2-5, with TRBD2 matching 7 bases. The CDR3 loop spans 14 amino acids. CDR1 and CDR2 from the germline V gene are SGHNT and YYREEE (reference sequence). The V gene end was trimmed by 4 bases and the J gene end by 2 bases; junction bases not matched to a gene: 5.

The CDR3 protein is CASSFGLRAGTYEQYF. The CDR3 nucleotides read TGTGCCAGCAGTTTTGGCCTTCGGGCAGGGACCTACGAGCAGTACTTC. V usage is TRBV28 and J usage is TRBJ2-7; D may be TRBD1 (5 bases). Trimming took off 3 bases at V and 2 bases at J, with 17 bases between the two ends. The CDR3 totals 16 residues. The germline V gene encodes CDR1 MDHEN and CDR2 SYDVKM.

The V call is TRBV6-4, the J call TRBJ1-1, with D hard to call. Germline V gives CDR1 MRHNA, CDR2 SNTAGT. V was trimmed by 5 bases and J by 11 bases, leaving 18 bases between them. This CDR3 has 13 amino acids. The CDR3 nucleotides are TGTGCCAGCAGTCCCTCAGGACCTACAAGGGCTTTCTTT. It codes for CASSPSGPTRAFF.

The CDR3 nucleotides read TGTGCCAGCAGCTTAGGGTCCTACGAGCAGTACTTC. It translates to CASSLGSYEQYF. V usage is TRBV11-2 and J usage is TRBJ2-7, with D hard to call. The CDR3 spans 12 residues. Trimming left V 1 base short and J 1 base short, with 2 bases between. From germline, CDR1 is SGHAT and CDR2 FQNNGV.

V usage is TRBV11-2 and J usage is TRBJ1-1, with no clear D. The length of the CDR3 is 13 residues. The germline gives CDR1 SGHAT, CDR2 FQNNGV. V gave up 6 bases and J gave up 4 bases, with 12 bases separating them. CDR3 bases: TGTGCCAGCAGTGTGGGTAGAGGCACTGAAGCTTTCTTT. Protein product: CASSVGRGTEAFF.

The V and J genes are TRBV3-1 (or the pseudogene TRBV3-2) and TRBJ2-1, with TRBD2 identical over 10 bases. Germline loops: CDR1 LGHDT, CDR2 YNNKEL (reference sequence). The CDR3 consists of 15 residues. Trimming took 4 bases from V and 4 from J; bases not matched to a gene: 4. DNA of the CDR3: TGTGCCAGCAGCCGTGGGACTAGCGTATACAATGAGCAGTTCTTC. Its translation is CASSRGTSVYNEQFF.

The chain joins TRBV5-1 to TRBJ1-4; TRBD1 might be the D (5 bases). This CDR3 has 14 amino acids. Germline V gives CDR1 SGHRS, CDR2 YFSETQ. The V end was cut by 1 base, the J end by 7 bases, with 11 bases between. The CDR3 protein is CASSLRGEGEKLFF. As DNA, the CDR3 is TGCGCCAGCAGCTTGAGGGGTGAGGGTGAAAAACTGTTTTTT.

V gene TRBV7-9 combines with J gene TRBJ1-2; TRBD1 matches at 8 bases. With V trimmed by 2 bases and J by 4 bases, 9 bases remained unmatched. Germline-derived CDR1 and CDR2 are SEHNR and FQNEAQ (reference sequence). The CDR3 consists of 16 residues. The chain's CDR3 is CASSLLPTGVTYGYTF. CDR3 DNA sequence: TGTGCCAGCAGCTTACTGCCGACAGGGGTAACCTATGGCTACACCTTC.

The chain employs TRBV19 and TRBJ1-1, with D hard to call. V was clipped by 0 bases and J by 1 base, with 12 bases between them. Germline-derived CDR1 and CDR2 are LNHDA and SQIVND (reference sequence). The length of the CDR3 is 16 residues. The DNA for the CDR3 is TGTGCCAGTAGTATAGATGGACGACGGACGAACACTGAAGCTTTCTTT. Its translation: CASSIDGRRTNTEAFF.